This TCR beta chain was found in a study of chemoradiotherapy in HPV16-positive cancers. Study-wide background: Functional T-cell assays on two HPV16-positive patients' cells defined candidate HPV-specific clones and common TCR motifs. Points from the study as a whole: During treatment, candidate HPV-specific clones and E7-related motifs expanded in tumor. HPV-responsive T-cell expansion during chemoradiotherapy was linked to improved recurrence-free survival in HPV16-positive patients.

The CDR3 sequence is 15 residues long. Trimming removed 2 bases from V and 2 bases from J, with 12 bases in between. The germline V gene encodes CDR1 SGHTS and CDR2 YDEGEE. Some clones are missing from TCRdb's copy, which holds only in-frame ones; the method was immunoSEQ multiplex PCR. This sample has about 20,000 clones, with approximately 80% found just once. Notes on this clone: Its antigen is as yet unknown.

This TCR derives from a human donor with HPV-associated anogenital cancer. The V call is TRBV5-8, the J call TRBJ2-3, with D maybe TRBD2 (6 bases). The sample was blood, taken from a patient who underwent chemoradiotherapy. CDR3 DNA: TGTGCCAGCAGCTTTAGCGGAGCATACACAGATACGCAGTATTTT. It translates to CASSFSGAYTDTQYF.